This T cell receptor beta chain is from a study of cytomegalovirus exposure and HLA in healthy donors. The CDR3 loop spans 20 amino acids. Germline loops: CDR1 LNHNV, CDR2 YYDKDF (reference sequence). V trimming: 0 bases; J trimming: 4 bases; junction bases outside the gene matches: 18. Method: immunoSEQ multiplex PCR; TCRdb's copy keeps in-frame clones and lacks some. Here the sample spans around 400,000 clones, just over 85% being singletons. Study conclusions and caveats: Cytomegalovirus-associated status was assigned to about 170 TCR beta chains.

For this clone: Its matching antigen is unknown.

The sample was PBMCs. This chain uses TRBV15 with TRBJ1-2; the match to TRBD1 covers 9 bases. The TCR was taken from a woman aged 18-29 years in good health and CMV-seronegative. Here the CDR3 reads CATSRDLSVGTGNFGYGYTF. As DNA, the CDR3 is TGTGCCACCAGCAGAGATCTCTCGGTTGGGACAGGGAATTTCGGCTATGGCTACACCTTC. Full variable domain (outside the CDR3, taken from reference TRBV15 and TRBJ1-2): DAMVIQNPRYQVTQFGKPVTLSCSQTLNHNVMYWYQQKSSQAPKLLFHYYDKDFNNEADTPDNFQSRRPNTSFCFLDIRSPGLGDTAMYLCATSRDLSVGTGNFGYGYTFGSGTRLTVV.